The rows below give T cell receptor beta chains drawn from one sample of a study of blood T cell repertoires in COVID-19. Clones were sequenced by immunoSEQ multiplex PCR, and TCRdb holds only the in-frame ones, with some missing. Of some 320,000 clones in the sample, roughly 90% were seen once. Sequencing used PBMCs or T cells enriched from blood (not recorded which). All receptors derive from a man aged 60 to 69 who had recovered from COVID-19. Both conserved end residues are trimmed from each CDR3.

TRBJ1-1,TRBV6-1,13,ASRPGQGAFTEAF
TRBJ1-2,TRBV4-1,13,ASSQEGGVSSGYT
TRBJ1-1,TRBV19,12,ATTTSPAGTEAF
TRBJ2-1,TRBV7-9,15,ASSLDTWTLLYNEQF
TRBJ1-2,TRBV29-1,14,SVGPLADRGAYGYT
TRBJ1-4,TRBV7-9,11,ASSSRGGEKLF
TRBJ1-2,TRBV27,11,ASSLSRAEGYT
TRBJ2-1,TRBV24-1,13,ATSGRSGLDNEQF
TRBJ2-1,TRBV3-1/TRBV3-2,13,ASSPSPGSYNEQF
TRBJ1-5,TRBV7-9,13,ASSLAGAGNQPQH
TRBJ2-1,TRBV19,14,ASRGYSGEGYNEQF
TRBJ1-1,TRBV11-2,12,ASSSYRGKAEAF
TRBJ1-2,TRBV4-2,12,ASSQAQGAAGYT
TRBJ1-2,TRBV18,9,ALRGDSGYT
TRBJ2-2,TRBV5-1,13,ASRTGQGDSGELF
TRBJ1-2,TRBV5-1,12,ASRQGSANYGYT
TRBJ2-1,TRBV5-4,12,ASSVTGAINEQF
TRBJ1-2,TRBV7-9,11,ASSFGLNYGYT
TRBJ2-2,TRBV6-6,16,ASSPRTSGRASTGELF
TRBJ1-2,TRBV6-5,12,ASSYQTDGYGYT
TRBJ2-7,TRBV7-2,12,ASSLLAGPYEQY
TRBJ1-5,TRBV6-5,13,ASKGAVSSNQPQH
TRBJ1-1,TRBV27,16,ASSPLKLQTGAISEAF
TRBJ1-5,TRBV6-5,12,ASSKQGGNQPQH